This T cell receptor (beta chain) was documented in a study of Graves' ophthalmopathy and Graves' hyperthyroidism. General observations from the study: Predictions made by the model for ophthalmopathy progression reached roughly 70% sensitivity and approximately 78% specificity. Clonotypes were expanded in thyroid at above 0.001 frequency, and most also appeared in blood.

The source of the PBMCs was less than 12 ml of fresh peripheral blood. This clonotype has a count of ten or more. What it binds is unknown. RNA served as the template for amplifying TCR beta CDR3 regions. RT-PCR in the first round used HTBI primers; a second-round multiplex PCR followed. TCRdb reprocessed the multiplex PCR reads via MiXCR and lists one record per CDR3 protein. The repertoire holds 350,000 to 400,000 distinct CDR3 sequences, around 16% seen once, with around 1.6% in the top ten. This receptor was obtained from a woman aged 18-29 years with Graves' ophthalmopathy. Material for sequencing was peripheral blood.

The CDR3 sequence: CASSPGNPLYGYTF. The CDR3 nucleotides are TGTGCCAGCAGTCCGGGCAATCCCCTGTATGGCTACACCTTC. The chain uses TRBV27 and TRBJ1-2; D not resolved. Germline CDR1 MNHEY, CDR2 SMNVEV (reference sequence). The CDR3 contains 14 residues. The V gene lost 5 bases and the J gene lost 5 bases, with 15 bases spanning the gap.